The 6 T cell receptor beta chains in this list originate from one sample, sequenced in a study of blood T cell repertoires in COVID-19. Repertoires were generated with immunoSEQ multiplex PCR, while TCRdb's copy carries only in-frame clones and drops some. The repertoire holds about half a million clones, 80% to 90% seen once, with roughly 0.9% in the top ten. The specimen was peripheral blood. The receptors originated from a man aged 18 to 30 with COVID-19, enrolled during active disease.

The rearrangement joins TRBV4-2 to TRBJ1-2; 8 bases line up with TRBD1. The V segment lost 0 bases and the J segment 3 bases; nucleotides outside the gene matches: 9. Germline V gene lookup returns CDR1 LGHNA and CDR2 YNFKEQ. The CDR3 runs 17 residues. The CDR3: CASSQDLRQGADYGYTF. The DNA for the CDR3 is TGTGCCAGCAGCCAAGATCTTCGCCAGGGGGCCGACTATGGCTACACCTTC.

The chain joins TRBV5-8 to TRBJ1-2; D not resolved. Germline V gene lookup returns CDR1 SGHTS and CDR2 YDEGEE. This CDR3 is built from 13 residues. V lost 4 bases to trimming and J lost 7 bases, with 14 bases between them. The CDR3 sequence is CASSGPRLGGYTF. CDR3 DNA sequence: TGTGCCAGCAGCGGGCCCAGGCTCGGTGGCTACACCTTC. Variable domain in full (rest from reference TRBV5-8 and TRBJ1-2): EAGVTQSPTHLIKTRGQQATLRCSPISGHTSVYWYQQALGLGLQFLLWYDEGEERNRGNFPPRFSGRQFPNYSSELNVNALELEDSALYLCASSGPRLGGYTFGSGTRLTVV.

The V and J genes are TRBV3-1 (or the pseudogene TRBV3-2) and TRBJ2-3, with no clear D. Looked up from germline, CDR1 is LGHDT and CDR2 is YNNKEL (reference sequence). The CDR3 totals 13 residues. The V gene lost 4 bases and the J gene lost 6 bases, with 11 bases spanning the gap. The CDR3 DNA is TGTGCCAGCAGCCCGGTAGTTCCGGATACGCAGTATTTT. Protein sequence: CASSPVVPDTQYF.

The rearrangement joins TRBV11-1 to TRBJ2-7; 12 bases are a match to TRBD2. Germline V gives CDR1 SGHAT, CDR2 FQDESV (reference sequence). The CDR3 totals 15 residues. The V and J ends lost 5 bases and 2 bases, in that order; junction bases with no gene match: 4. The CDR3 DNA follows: TGTGCCAGCAGCGCCCGGACTAGCGGGACCTACGAGCAGTACTTC. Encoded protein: CASSARTSGTYEQYF.

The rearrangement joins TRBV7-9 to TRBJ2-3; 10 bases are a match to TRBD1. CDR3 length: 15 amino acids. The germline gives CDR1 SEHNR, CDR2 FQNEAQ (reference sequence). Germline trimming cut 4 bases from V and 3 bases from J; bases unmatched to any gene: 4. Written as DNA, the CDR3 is TGTGCCAGCAGCTCGGGACAGGGGATTACAGATACGCAGTATTTT. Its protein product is CASSSGQGITDTQYF.

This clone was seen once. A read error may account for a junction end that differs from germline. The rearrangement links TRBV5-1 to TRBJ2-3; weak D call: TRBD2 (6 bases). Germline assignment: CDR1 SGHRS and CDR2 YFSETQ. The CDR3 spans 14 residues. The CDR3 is CASTLGDSLDTQYF. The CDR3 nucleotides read TGCGCCAGCACCTTGGGGGACTCGTTAGATACGCAGTATTTT.